The next 10 T cell receptor beta chains were all read from a single sample in a study of T cells after yellow fever vaccination. TCRdb recomputed calls from the 5' RACE reads with MiXCR, one row per CDR3 protein. The data show some 560,000 distinct CDR3 sequences, under 25% seen once. Specimen: PBMCs, collected 15 days after the yellow fever booster vaccination. The receptors were gathered from a man aged 30-40 years who received the YFV17D yellow fever vaccine.

This clonotype was picked up a small number of times. The chain employs TRBV18 and TRBJ2-7; no reliable D call. The CDR3 length is 15 residues. Germline assignment: CDR1 KGHSH and CDR2 LQKENI. Deletions cut 0 bases from V and 5 bases from J, with 14 bases between. Written as DNA, the CDR3 is TGTGCCAGCTCACCACCACGTCCTGCCCCTCACGAGCAGTACTTC. Amino acid sequence: CASSPPRPAPHEQYF.

The chain employs TRBV29-1 and TRBJ2-2; D is perhaps TRBD2 (5 bases). V was trimmed by 6 bases and J by 1 base, leaving 12 bases between them. Germline-derived CDR1 and CDR2 are SQVTM and ANQGSEA. The CDR3 is made up of 14 amino acids. The DNA for the CDR3 is TGCAGCGTGCGGGTGAGAGGGAACACCGGGGAGCTGTTTTTT. Translated, it gives CSVRVRGNTGELFF.

The chain joins TRBV5-6 to TRBJ2-7; D uncertain. V dropped 3 bases and J dropped 3 bases, with 16 bases sitting between them. There are 15 residues in the CDR3. Germline loops: CDR1 SGHDT, CDR2 YYEEEE. As DNA, the CDR3 is TGTGCCAGCAGCTCGTTGAGGACGGTAGTCTACGAGCAGTACTTC. This translates into CASSSLRTVVYEQYF.

This clonotype was seen only a few times. V and J are TRBV6-1 and TRBJ2-1; D is possibly TRBD2 (6 bases). Deletions cut 1 base from V and 3 bases from J, with 10 bases between. CDR1 MNHNS and CDR2 SASEGT come from the germline V gene. The length of the CDR3 is 15 residues. Written as DNA, the CDR3 is TGTGCCAGCAGTGAAGACGGGAGATTCTACAATGAGCAGTTCTTC. Translation: CASSEDGRFYNEQFF.

There are a few counts of this clonotype. The chain employs TRBV9 and TRBJ1-1; no definite D call. V was trimmed by 3 bases and J by 1 base, leaving 16 bases between them. Germline CDR1 and CDR2: SGDLS and YYNGEE. The CDR3 is made up of 16 amino acids. CDR3 loop: CASSGRGEITNTEAFF. CDR3 sequence (DNA): TGTGCCAGCAGCGGAAGAGGAGAGATTACGAACACTGAAGCTTTCTTT. The full variable domain, with the rest looked up from reference TRBV9 and TRBJ1-1, is DSGVTQTPKHLITATGQRVTLRCSPRSGDLSVYWYQQSLDQGLQFLIQYYNGEERAKGNILERFSAQQFPDLHSELNLSSLELGDSALYFCASSGRGEITNTEAFFGQGTRLTVV.

The chain couples TRBV3-1 to TRBJ2-1; D is undetermined. V was trimmed by 4 bases and J by 11 bases, leaving 9 bases between them. The CDR3 is 11 amino acids. CDR1 is LGHDT and CDR2 is YNNKEL in the germline V gene (reference sequence). The CDR3 bases are TGTGCCAGCAGCCGATCTGAGAAGCAGTTCTTC. Translation: CASSRSEKQFF.

The V gene is TRBV20-1, the J gene TRBJ2-7; TRBD2 agrees at 14 bases. Germline CDR1 is DFQATT and CDR2 is SNEGSKA (reference sequence). Trimming cost V 1 base and J 5 bases; bases outside gene matches: 4. This CDR3 is built from 15 residues. CDR3 nucleotide sequence: TGCAGTGCTAGAGGACTAGCGGGAGGGCCCCACGAGCAGTACTTC. As protein: CSARGLAGGPHEQYF.

The V gene is TRBV7-9, the J gene TRBJ2-1; 9 bases line up with TRBD1. This CDR3 contains 15 residues. V lost 5 bases, J lost 8 bases, and 10 bases stayed unmatched. Germline lookup yields CDR1 SEHNR and CDR2 FQNEAQ (reference sequence). Written as DNA, the CDR3 is TGTGCCAGCAGCGAAACAGGGGGCCCCCTCGATGAGCAGTTCTTC. It encodes CASSETGGPLDEQFF.

This chain links TRBV7-2 with TRBJ2-2, with D perhaps TRBD2 (6 bases). The CDR3 spans 14 residues. Germline CDR1 and CDR2: SGHTA and FQGNSA. The V end was cut by 4 bases, the J end by 7 bases, with 13 bases between. CDR3: CASSYTTRSGELFF. The CDR3 DNA sequence: TGTGCCAGCAGCTATACGACTAGGAGCGGGGAGCTGTTTTTT.

The rearrangement joins TRBV4-3 to TRBJ1-2, with D possibly matching TRBD1 (5 bases). The CDR3 is made up of 14 amino acids. In germline, CDR1 is LGHNA, CDR2 YSLEER. Trimming pared 4 bases from V and 6 bases from J, leaving 15 bases between. Written as DNA, the CDR3 is TGCGCCAGCAGCCCCCGGTACGGGACCGATGGCTACACCTTC. As protein: CASSPRYGTDGYTF.